A selection of T cell receptor beta chains follows, all from one sample in a study of shared clonotypes between healthy human individuals. The repertoire was sequenced with immunoSEQ multiplex PCR; TCRdb's copy has only in-frame clones and lacks some. The sample consists of millions of clones, just over 90% of them appearing once. The sample was naive CD4+ T cells from PBMCs. Receptor source: a man in his late teens or twenties in good health. Some clones in this sample may be carry-over from other donors' samples. Both conserved end residues are part of each CDR3. The D gene is left open where the match is weak. Only some rows state a clone size, as once, few, many or a class for expanded clones.

cdr3_nt cdr3_aa d_call v_call clone_size j_call
TGCGCCAGCAGCCAAGAATCCGGGTCGAACACCGGGGAGCTGTTTTTT CASSQESGSNTGELFF - TRBV4-1 - TRBJ2-2
TGTGCCAGCTCCCCCGCAAGGACGCAGGTAGGCGAGCAGTTCTTC CASSPARTQVGEQFF - TRBV5-4 - TRBJ2-1
TGTGCCAGCAGTTTTGGGGTAGGATATGGCTACACCTTC CASSFGVGYGYTF - TRBV6-5 - TRBJ1-2
TGTGCCAGCAGCGCCGGGCGGGGGACAAAAGAAAAACTGTTTTTT CASSAGRGTKEKLFF - TRBV9 - TRBJ1-4
TGTGCCAGCAGCCAAGCGACGTTCTATGGCTACACCTTC CASSQATFYGYTF - TRBV14 - TRBJ1-2
TGTGCCAGCAGCTTAGCGCAAGAGACCCAGTACTTC CASSLAQETQYF - TRBV7-6 - TRBJ2-5
TGCGCCAGCAGCGAATGGACAGGAGACACCGGGGAGCTGTTTTTT CASSEWTGDTGELFF TRBD1 TRBV5-1 once TRBJ2-2
TGTGCCAGCAGCTTAGACTACCAAGAGACCCAGTACTTC CASSLDYQETQYF - TRBV7-3 - TRBJ2-5
TGTGCCAGCAGCTTGGTCGACAGGGATCAGCCCCAGCATTTT CASSLVDRDQPQHF TRBD1 TRBV7-8 - TRBJ1-5
TGTGCCAGCAGTCCCTCAGGGGGGCTAAAAGAGACCCAGTACTTC CASSPSGGLKETQYF - TRBV28 - TRBJ2-5
TGTGCTAGTGGGGTCGGGATTGGGGCCCAGTACTTC CASGVGIGAQYF - TRBV12-5 - TRBJ2-5
TGTGCCAGTAGTATCCCCAACAGCTACGAGCAGTACTTC CASSIPNSYEQYF - TRBV19 - TRBJ2-7
TGCGCCAGTAGCGACAGGTTTACAGGACAGCCCCAGCATTTT CASSDRFTGQPQHF - TRBV5-1 - TRBJ1-5
TGTGCCAGCAGCCAAGCCCGACTAGCGGGATACAATGAGCAGTTCTTC CASSQARLAGYNEQFF TRBD2 TRBV14 - TRBJ2-1
TGTGCCAGCAGTTATGCCGGGACTAGAGAATGGGATACGCAGTATTTT CASSYAGTREWDTQYF TRBD2 TRBV6-6 - TRBJ2-3
TGTGCCAGCAGCTTAGACCACCGCCGGCTGGCCAAAAACATTCAGTACTTC CASSLDHRRLAKNIQYF - TRBV7-2 - TRBJ2-4
TGTGCCAGCAGCTTGGGAGGGACTAATGAAAAACTGTTTTTT CASSLGGTNEKLFF - TRBV5-5 - TRBJ1-4
TGTGCCAGCAGTTTCCAGCGACAGGGGGCAACTGAAGCTTTCTTT CASSFQRQGATEAFF TRBD1 TRBV28 - TRBJ1-1
TGTGCCAGCAGGGCTACGGACAGGTCCGAGACTGAAGCTTTCTTT CASRATDRSETEAFF TRBD1 TRBV2 - TRBJ1-1
TGTGCCAGCAGCCAAAGAGGGGGCGACAGGGGTACCTCTGCCTACAATGAGCAGTTCTTC CASSQRGGDRGTSAYNEQFF TRBD1 TRBV4-2 - TRBJ2-1
TGCGCCAGCAGCCCGGTGGCCTGGGGCGCTGGAAACACCATATATTTT CASSPVAWGAGNTIYF - TRBV5-1 - TRBJ1-3
TGTGCCAGCAGTCCCAGGCCATTGGGCTCCTACGAGCAGTACTTC CASSPRPLGSYEQYF - TRBV28 - TRBJ2-7
TGTGCCAGCAGCCGGGTTAGCGGAATATCCTACAATGAGCAGTTCTTC CASSRVSGISYNEQFF - TRBV4-2 - TRBJ2-1
TGCGCCAGCAGCTTGTGGGGACAGGGTTCAGAGACCCAGTACTTC CASSLWGQGSETQYF TRBD1 TRBV5-1 - TRBJ2-5
TGTGCCAGCAGCCTCTTCAATGAGCAGTTCTTC CASSLFNEQFF - TRBV25-1 - TRBJ2-1
TGTGCCAGCAGCACCGGGACAGGCCGCACAGATACGCAGTATTTT CASSTGTGRTDTQYF TRBD1 TRBV4-2 - TRBJ2-3
TGTGCCAGCTCACCGCTAGCGGGAGGTCCTGCGACCGATACGCAGTATTTT CASSPLAGGPATDTQYF TRBD2 TRBV18 - TRBJ2-3
TGTGCCAGCAGTGAAACGCCTAGCGCAGATACGCAGTATTTT CASSETPSADTQYF - TRBV2 - TRBJ2-3
TGTGCCAGCAGCCCCGGGGCCGGGTCTAATGAAAAACTGTTTTTT CASSPGAGSNEKLFF - TRBV7-9 - TRBJ1-4
TGCGCCAGCAGTAGGACTAGCGGGGCCTGGGGGCCCTACAATGAGCAGTTCTTC CASSRTSGAWGPYNEQFF TRBD2 TRBV10-1 - TRBJ2-1
TGTGCCACCAGCAGAGGGGCAGGTATCTACGAGCAGTACTTC CATSRGAGIYEQYF - TRBV15 - TRBJ2-7
TGTGCCAGCAGGGACCGGGACAAGGGCTTGTTCTTC CASRDRDKGLFF - TRBV27 - TRBJ2-1
TGTGCCAGCAGCCAAGGGTCAGGATACGAGCAGTACTTC CASSQGSGYEQYF - TRBV14 - TRBJ2-7
TGCGCCAGCAGTCGACCCCAAAGAGAGAGGAACACTGAAGCTTTCTTT CASSRPQRERNTEAFF - TRBV10-1 - TRBJ1-1
TGTGCCAGCAGCTTAGCCCTCGCGTGGGGCGGGACCTTTAGCACAGATACGCAGTATTTT CASSLALAWGGTFSTDTQYF - TRBV7-2 - TRBJ2-3
TGTGCCAGCAGCGTAGGAGGGGGACAGAACACTGAAGCTTTCTTT CASSVGGGQNTEAFF - TRBV9 - TRBJ1-1
TGTGCCAGCAGCCCTCCGGGTAGCGGGAGTGTGGATACGCAGTATTTT CASSPPGSGSVDTQYF TRBD2 TRBV7-2 - TRBJ2-3
TGTGCCAGCAGCTTCGGAAGTATCCCCACTAACTATGGCTACACCTTC CASSFGSIPTNYGYTF - TRBV7-2 - TRBJ1-2
TGTGCCAGCAGACCAACAGGACTGAACACTGAAGCTTTCTTT CASRPTGLNTEAFF - TRBV6-6 - TRBJ1-1
TGTGCCAGCAGTGGAGGAACCCAAGAGACCCAGTACTTC CASSGGTQETQYF - TRBV2 - TRBJ2-5